This section outlines one T cell receptor (beta chain) sequence together with its context. The data belong to a study of siplizumab effects on memory and regulatory T cells. The data were produced by immunoSEQ multiplex PCR, yet TCRdb's version contains in-frame clones alone and is incomplete. The table has just over 60,000 clones, approximately 79% seen once; the top ten hold approximately 0.38%. The J segment lost 5 bases and the V segment lost 4 bases, leaving 2 bases of the junction unmatched. The CDR3 loop spans 13 amino acids. Germline values: CDR1 SGHNT, CDR2 YYREEE (reference sequence). Sequencing input: memory CD4+ T cells sorted from blood. V gene TRBV5-4 combines with J gene TRBJ2-5; 10 positions agree with TRBD2. The receptor comes from a human donor in good health. CDR3 loop: CASSGGLAETQYF. CDR3 in DNA: TGTGCCAGCAGCGGGGGACTAGCGGAGACCCAGTACTTC.